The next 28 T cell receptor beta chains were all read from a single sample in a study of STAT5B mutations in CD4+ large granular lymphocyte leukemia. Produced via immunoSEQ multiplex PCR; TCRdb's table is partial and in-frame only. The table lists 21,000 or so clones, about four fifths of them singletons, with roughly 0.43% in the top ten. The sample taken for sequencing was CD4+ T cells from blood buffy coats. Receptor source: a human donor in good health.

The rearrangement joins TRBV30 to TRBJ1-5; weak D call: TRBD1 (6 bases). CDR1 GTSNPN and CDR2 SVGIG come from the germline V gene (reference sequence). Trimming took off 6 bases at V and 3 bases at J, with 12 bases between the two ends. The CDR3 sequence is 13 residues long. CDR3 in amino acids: CACEGGLNQPQHF. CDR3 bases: TGTGCCTGCGAGGGGGGGCTCAATCAGCCCCAGCATTTT.

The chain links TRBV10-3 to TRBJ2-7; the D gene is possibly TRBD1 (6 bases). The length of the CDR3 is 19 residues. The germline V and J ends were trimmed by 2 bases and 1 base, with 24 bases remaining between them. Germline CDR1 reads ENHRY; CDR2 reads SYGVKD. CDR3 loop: CAISEPTSPKDSLSYEQYF. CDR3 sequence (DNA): TGTGCCATCAGTGAGCCCACTTCACCCAAGGACAGTCTGTCCTACGAGCAGTACTTC.

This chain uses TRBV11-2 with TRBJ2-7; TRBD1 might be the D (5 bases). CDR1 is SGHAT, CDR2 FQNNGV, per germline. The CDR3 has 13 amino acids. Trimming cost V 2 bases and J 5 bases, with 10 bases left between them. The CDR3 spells CASSLIRVHEQYF. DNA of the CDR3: TGTGCCAGCAGCTTAATCAGGGTGCACGAGCAGTACTTC.

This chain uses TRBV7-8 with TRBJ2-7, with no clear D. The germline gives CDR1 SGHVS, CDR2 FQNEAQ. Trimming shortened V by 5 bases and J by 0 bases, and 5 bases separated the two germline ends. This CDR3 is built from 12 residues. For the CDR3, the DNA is TGTGCCAGCAGCCCGCCCTCCTACGAGCAGTACTTC. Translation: CASSPPSYEQYF.

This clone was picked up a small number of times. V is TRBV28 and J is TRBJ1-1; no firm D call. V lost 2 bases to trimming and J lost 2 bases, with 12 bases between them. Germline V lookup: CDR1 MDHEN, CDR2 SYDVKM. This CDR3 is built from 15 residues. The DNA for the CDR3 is TGTGCCAGCAGTTTAGTGTCCGGGTTCAACACTGAAGCTTTCTTT. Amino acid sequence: CASSLVSGFNTEAFF.

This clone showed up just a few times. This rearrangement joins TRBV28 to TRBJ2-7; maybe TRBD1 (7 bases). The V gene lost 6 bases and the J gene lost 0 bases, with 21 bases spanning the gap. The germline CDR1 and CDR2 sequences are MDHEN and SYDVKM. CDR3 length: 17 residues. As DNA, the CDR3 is TGTGCCAGCAGCCGACAGGGACTCCGAAAAAGCTCCTACGAGCAGTACTTC. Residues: CASSRQGLRKSSYEQYF.

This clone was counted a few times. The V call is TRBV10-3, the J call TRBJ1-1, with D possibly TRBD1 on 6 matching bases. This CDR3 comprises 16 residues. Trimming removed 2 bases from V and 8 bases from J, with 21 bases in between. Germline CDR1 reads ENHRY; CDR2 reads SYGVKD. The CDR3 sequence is CAISERGQGILREAFF. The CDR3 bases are TGTGCCATCAGTGAGAGGGGTCAGGGGATTCTAAGGGAAGCTTTCTTT.

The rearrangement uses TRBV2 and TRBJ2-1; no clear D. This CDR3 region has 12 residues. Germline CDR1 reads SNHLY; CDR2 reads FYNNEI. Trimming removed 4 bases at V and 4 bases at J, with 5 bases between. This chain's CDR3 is CASSGEYNEQFF. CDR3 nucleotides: TGTGCCAGCAGTGGTGAATACAATGAGCAGTTCTTC.

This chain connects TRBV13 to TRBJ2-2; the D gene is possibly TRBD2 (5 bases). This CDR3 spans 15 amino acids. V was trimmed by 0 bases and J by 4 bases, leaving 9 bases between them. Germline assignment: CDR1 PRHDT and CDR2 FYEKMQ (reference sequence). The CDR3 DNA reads TGTGCCAGCAGCTTAGGGAGAGGGATCACCGGGGAGCTGTTTTTT. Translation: CASSLGRGITGELFF.

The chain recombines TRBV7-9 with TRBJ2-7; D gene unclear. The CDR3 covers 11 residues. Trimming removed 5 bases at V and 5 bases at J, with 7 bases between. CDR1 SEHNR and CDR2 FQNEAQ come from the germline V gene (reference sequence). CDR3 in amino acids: CASSPDHEQYF. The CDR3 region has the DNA TGTGCCAGCAGCCCCGACCACGAGCAGTACTTC.

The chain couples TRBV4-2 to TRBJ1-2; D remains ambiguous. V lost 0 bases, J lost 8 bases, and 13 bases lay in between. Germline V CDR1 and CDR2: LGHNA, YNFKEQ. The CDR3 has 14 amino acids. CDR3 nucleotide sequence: TGTGCCAGCAGCCAAGATAACGACGGTCGGGGCTACACCTTC. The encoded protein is CASSQDNDGRGYTF.

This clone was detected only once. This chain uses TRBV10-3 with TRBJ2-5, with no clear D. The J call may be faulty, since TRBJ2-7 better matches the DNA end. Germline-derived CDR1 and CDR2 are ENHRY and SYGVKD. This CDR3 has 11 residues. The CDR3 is CAISGPYEQYF. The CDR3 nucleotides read TGTGCCATCAGTGGGCCCTACGAGCAGTACTTC.

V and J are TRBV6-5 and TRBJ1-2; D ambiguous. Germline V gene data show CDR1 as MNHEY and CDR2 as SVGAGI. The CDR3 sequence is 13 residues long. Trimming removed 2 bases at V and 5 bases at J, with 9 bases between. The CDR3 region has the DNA TGTGCCAGCAGTTACGGGATTCGGTATGGCTACACCTTC. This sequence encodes CASSYGIRYGYTF.

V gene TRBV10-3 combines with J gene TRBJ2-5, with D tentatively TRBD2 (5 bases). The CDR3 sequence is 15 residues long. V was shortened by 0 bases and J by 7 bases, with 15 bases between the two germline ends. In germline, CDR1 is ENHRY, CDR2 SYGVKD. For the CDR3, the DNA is TGTGCCATCAGTGAGTCGGTCTCCGGTGAGGGGACCCAGTACTTC. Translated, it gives CAISESVSGEGTQYF.

The CDR3 sequence: CASKEGRHRTETQYF. For the CDR3, the DNA is TGTGCCAGCAAAGAGGGACGGCATAGGACGGAGACCCAGTACTTC. The chain joins TRBV6-1 to TRBJ2-5, with D perhaps matching TRBD1 or TRBD2 (5 bases each). Trimming left V 7 bases short and J 5 bases short, with 20 bases between. The CDR3 is made up of 15 amino acids. Germline-derived CDR1 and CDR2 are MNHNS and SASEGT.

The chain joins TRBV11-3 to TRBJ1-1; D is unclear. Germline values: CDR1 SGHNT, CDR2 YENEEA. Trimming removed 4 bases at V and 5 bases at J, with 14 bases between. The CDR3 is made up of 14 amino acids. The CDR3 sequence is CASSSLSLGTEAFF. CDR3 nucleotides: TGTGCCAGCAGCTCTCTCTCCCTGGGTACTGAAGCTTTCTTT.

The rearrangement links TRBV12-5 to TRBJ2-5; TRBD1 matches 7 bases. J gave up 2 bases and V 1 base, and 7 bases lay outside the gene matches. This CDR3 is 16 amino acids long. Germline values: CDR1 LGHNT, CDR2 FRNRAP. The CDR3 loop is CASGLARQGGQETQYF. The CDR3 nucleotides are TGTGCTAGTGGTTTGGCCCGACAGGGCGGTCAAGAGACCCAGTACTTC. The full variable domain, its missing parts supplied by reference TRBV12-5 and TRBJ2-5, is DARVTQTPRHKVTEMGQEVTMRCQPILGHNTVFWYRQTMMQGLELLAYFRNRAPLDDSGMPKDRFSAEMPDATLATLKIQPSEPRDSAVYFCASGLARQGGQETQYFGPGTRLLVL.

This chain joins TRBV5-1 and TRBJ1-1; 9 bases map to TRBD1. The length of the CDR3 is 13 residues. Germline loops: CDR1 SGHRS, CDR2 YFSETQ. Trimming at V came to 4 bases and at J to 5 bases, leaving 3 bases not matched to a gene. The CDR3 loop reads CASSMGTGTEAFF. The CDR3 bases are TGCGCCAGCAGCATGGGGACAGGGACTGAAGCTTTCTTT.

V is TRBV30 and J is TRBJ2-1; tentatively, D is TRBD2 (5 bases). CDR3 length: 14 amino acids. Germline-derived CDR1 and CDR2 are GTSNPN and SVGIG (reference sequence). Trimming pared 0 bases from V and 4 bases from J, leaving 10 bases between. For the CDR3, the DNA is TGTGCCTGGAGTGTACACGGGGTTTACAATGAGCAGTTCTTC. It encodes CAWSVHGVYNEQFF.

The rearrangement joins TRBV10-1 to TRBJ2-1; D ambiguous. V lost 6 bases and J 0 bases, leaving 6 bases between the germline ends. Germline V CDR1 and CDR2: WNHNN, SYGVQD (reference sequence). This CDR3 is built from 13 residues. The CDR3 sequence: CASSASSYNEQFF. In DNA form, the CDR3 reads TGCGCCAGCAGCGCGAGCTCCTACAATGAGCAGTTCTTC.

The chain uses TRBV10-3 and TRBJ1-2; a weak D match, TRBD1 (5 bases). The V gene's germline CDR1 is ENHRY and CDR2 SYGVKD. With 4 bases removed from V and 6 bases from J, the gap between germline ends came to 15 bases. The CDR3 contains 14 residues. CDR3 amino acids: CAISVTVNPDGYTF. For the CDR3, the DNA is TGTGCCATCAGTGTGACAGTAAACCCGGATGGCTACACCTTC.

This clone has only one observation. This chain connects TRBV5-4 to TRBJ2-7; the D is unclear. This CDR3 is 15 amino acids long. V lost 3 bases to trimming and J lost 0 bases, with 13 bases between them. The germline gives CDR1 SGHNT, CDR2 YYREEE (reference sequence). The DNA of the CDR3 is TGTGCCAGCAGCTCCCCTCATGGCAGCTCCTACGAGCAGTACTTC. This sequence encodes CASSSPHGSSYEQYF.

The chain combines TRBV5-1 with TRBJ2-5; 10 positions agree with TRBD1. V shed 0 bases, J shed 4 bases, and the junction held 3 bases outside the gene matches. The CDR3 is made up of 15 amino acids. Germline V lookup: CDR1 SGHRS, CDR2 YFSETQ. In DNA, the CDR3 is TGCGCCAGCAGCTTGGCCGGACAGGGGGGAGAGACCCAGTACTTC. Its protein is CASSLAGQGGETQYF.

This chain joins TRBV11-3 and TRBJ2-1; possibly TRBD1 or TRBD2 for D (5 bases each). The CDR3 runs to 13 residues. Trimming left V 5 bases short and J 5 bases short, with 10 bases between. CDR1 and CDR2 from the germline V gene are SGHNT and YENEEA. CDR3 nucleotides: TGTGCCAGCAGCCAGGGACGGAACAATGAGCAGTTCTTC. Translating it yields CASSQGRNNEQFF. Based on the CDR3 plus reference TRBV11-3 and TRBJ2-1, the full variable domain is EAGVVQSPRYKIIEKKQPVAFWCNPISGHNTLYWYLQNLGQGPELLIRYENEEAVDDSQLPKDRFSAERLKGVDSTLKIQPAELGDSAVYLCASSQGRNNEQFFGPGTRLTVL.

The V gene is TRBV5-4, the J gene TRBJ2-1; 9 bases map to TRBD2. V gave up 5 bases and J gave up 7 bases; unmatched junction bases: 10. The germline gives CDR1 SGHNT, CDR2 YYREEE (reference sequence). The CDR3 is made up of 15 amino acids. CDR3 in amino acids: CASSSGGTSRNEQFF. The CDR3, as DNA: TGTGCCAGCAGTTCTGGCGGGACTAGCAGAAATGAGCAGTTCTTC.

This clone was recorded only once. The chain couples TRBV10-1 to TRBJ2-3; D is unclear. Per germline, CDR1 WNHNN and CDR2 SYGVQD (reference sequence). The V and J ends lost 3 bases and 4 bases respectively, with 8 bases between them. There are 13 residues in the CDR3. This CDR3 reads CASSENSPDTQYF. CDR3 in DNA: TGCGCCAGCAGTGAAAATAGCCCAGATACGCAGTATTTT.

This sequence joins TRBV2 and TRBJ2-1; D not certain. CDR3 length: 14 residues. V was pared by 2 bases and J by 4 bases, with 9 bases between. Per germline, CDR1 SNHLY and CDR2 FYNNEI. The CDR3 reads CASSERNYYNEQFF. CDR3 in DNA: TGTGCCAGCAGTGAAAGAAACTATTACAATGAGCAGTTCTTC.

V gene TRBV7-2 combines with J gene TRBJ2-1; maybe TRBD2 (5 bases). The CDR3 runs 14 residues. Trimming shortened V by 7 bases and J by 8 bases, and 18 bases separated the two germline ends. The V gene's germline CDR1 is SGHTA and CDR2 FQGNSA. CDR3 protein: CASTQYLARDEQFF. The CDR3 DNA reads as TGTGCCAGCACCCAGTACTTAGCGAGGGATGAGCAGTTCTTC.